Following are 28 T cell receptor beta chains from one sample sequenced in a study of T cell responses to AZD1222 COVID-19 vaccine. Data came from immunoSEQ multiplex PCR; TCRdb stores just in-frame clones and leaves some out. Here the sample spans fewer than 200,000 clones, 80% to 95% being singletons. Sequenced here: peripheral blood, sampled on day 0 of AZD1222 vaccination. Receptors were obtained from an adult in good health.

The V gene is TRBV28, the J gene TRBJ1-1; no definite D call. V lost 5 bases and J 4 bases, leaving 17 bases between the germline ends. Germline V gene lookup returns CDR1 MDHEN and CDR2 SYDVKM. The CDR3 is 15 amino acids. The DNA of the CDR3 is TGTGCCAGCAGTCCCGCCGGGATGCTGGGCACTGAAGCTTTCTTT. The encoded protein is CASSPAGMLGTEAFF. The full variable domain, completed using reference TRBV28 and TRBJ1-1, is DVKVTQSSRYLVKRTGEKVFLECVQDMDHENMFWYRQDPGLGLRLIYFSYDVKMKEKGDIPEGYSVSREKKERFSLILESASTNQTSMYLCASSPAGMLGTEAFFGQGTRLTVV.

The CDR3 here is CASSNRDRGLAGELFF. The CDR3 DNA sequence: TGTGCCAGCAGCAACCGGGACAGGGGGCTGGCCGGGGAGCTGTTTTTT. V is TRBV7-9 and J is TRBJ2-2, with TRBD1 matching over 12 bases. The CDR3 spans 16 residues. Germline values: CDR1 SEHNR, CDR2 FQNEAQ (reference sequence). The V and J ends lost 5 bases and 6 bases, in that order; junction bases with no gene match: 7.

The rearrangement links TRBV27 to TRBJ2-7; the D call may be TRBD1 or TRBD2 (5 bases each). In germline, CDR1 is MNHEY, CDR2 SMNVEV (reference sequence). The CDR3 has 13 residues. The V end was cut by 0 bases, the J end by 6 bases, with 9 bases between. CDR3 sequence (DNA): TGTGCCAGCAGTTTATCGCCGGGACGCGAGCAGTACTTC. This sequence encodes CASSLSPGREQYF.

The chain employs TRBV7-8 and TRBJ1-1, with no clear D. Germline V gene lookup returns CDR1 SGHVS and CDR2 FQNEAQ. This CDR3 contains 14 residues. V was clipped by 3 bases and J by 4 bases, with 12 bases between them. The CDR3 loop reads CASSFPGDSTEAFF. CDR3 sequence (DNA): TGTGCCAGCAGCTTCCCCGGGGATTCCACTGAAGCTTTCTTT.

The chain recombines TRBV29-1 with TRBJ1-1; 8 bases align to TRBD1. The CDR3 totals 12 residues. Per the germline V gene, CDR1 is SQVTM and CDR2 is ANQGSEA. The J segment lost 5 bases and the V segment lost 7 bases, leaving 6 bases of the junction unmatched. The CDR3, as DNA: TGCAGCGCTGGGACAGGTGGGACTGAAGCTTTCTTT. Amino acids: CSAGTGGTEAFF.

This clone was picked up one time. The V and J genes are TRBV28 and TRBJ1-1, with D possibly matching TRBD1 (5 bases). The CDR3 spans 13 residues. With 6 bases removed from V and 6 bases from J, the gap between germline ends came to 14 bases. Germline loops: CDR1 MDHEN, CDR2 SYDVKM. In nucleotides, the CDR3 is TGTGCCAGCAGCACGGGGGGGGTCGCTGAAGCTTTCTTT. Protein sequence: CASSTGGVAEAFF.

The rearrangement joins TRBV11-3 to TRBJ2-3; the D is unclear. Trimming took 5 bases from V and 0 from J, leaving 12 bases between them. The CDR3 totals 15 residues. Germline loops: CDR1 SGHNT, CDR2 YENEEA. CDR3 nucleotides: TGTGCCAGCAGCCGAAGCGCCGGCAGCACAGATACGCAGTATTTT. This encodes CASSRSAGSTDTQYF. The variable domain in full, with the rest retrieved from reference TRBV11-3 and TRBJ2-3, is EAGVVQSPRYKIIEKKQPVAFWCNPISGHNTLYWYLQNLGQGPELLIRYENEEAVDDSQLPKDRFSAERLKGVDSTLKIQPAELGDSAVYLCASSRSAGSTDTQYFGPGTRLTVL.

The chain links TRBV27 to TRBJ2-5; the D is unclear. The CDR3 extends over 13 amino acids. The germline V gene encodes CDR1 MNHEY and CDR2 SMNVEV (reference sequence). V dropped 6 bases and J dropped 5 bases, with 13 bases sitting between them. As DNA, the CDR3 is TGTGCCAGCAGCCTTAGGTCCTGGGAGACCCAGTACTTC. It is translated as CASSLRSWETQYF.

V is TRBV25-1 and J is TRBJ2-2, with TRBD2 matching over 13 bases. The CDR3 sequence is 15 residues long. CDR1 and CDR2 from the germline V gene are MGHDK and SYGVNS. The ends lost 6 bases at V and 6 bases at J; junction bases unmatched: 4. For the CDR3, the DNA is TGTGCCAGCAGCCGGACTAGCGGGAGTGCCGGGGAGCTGTTTTTT. It specifies CASSRTSGSAGELFF.

This chain links TRBV4-1 with TRBJ1-2; TRBD1 matches at 8 bases. The CDR3 is 15 amino acids. CDR1 is MGHRA and CDR2 is YSYEKL in the germline V gene. V trimming: 0 bases; J trimming: 7 bases; junction bases outside the gene matches: 7. CDR3 sequence reads: CASSQDPKTGVGYTF. The CDR3 nucleotides read TGCGCCAGCAGCCAAGATCCCAAGACAGGGGTTGGCTACACCTTC.

The V and J genes are TRBV19 and TRBJ2-3, with a weak D call TRBD1 (8 bases). V lost 6 bases and J 3 bases, leaving 16 bases between the germline ends. CDR3 length equals 15 residues. The germline gives CDR1 LNHDA, CDR2 SQIVND (reference sequence). CDR3 sequence (DNA): TGTGCCAGTAGGCCACAGGGGGGGGTAACAGATACGCAGTATTTT. This codes for CASRPQGGVTDTQYF.

This clone was picked up one time. This chain joins TRBV28 and TRBJ2-2, with TRBD1 identical over 7 bases. CDR3 length: 14 residues. V trimming: 6 bases; J trimming: 4 bases; junction bases outside the gene matches: 5. Germline V gene data show CDR1 as MDHEN and CDR2 as SYDVKM. The CDR3 protein is CASRPGQPTGELFF. For the CDR3, the DNA is TGTGCCAGCAGACCGGGACAGCCCACCGGGGAGCTGTTTTTT. Supplemented by reference TRBV28 and TRBJ2-2, the full variable domain reads DVKVTQSSRYLVKRTGEKVFLECVQDMDHENMFWYRQDPGLGLRLIYFSYDVKMKEKGDIPEGYSVSREKKERFSLILESASTNQTSMYLCASRPGQPTGELFFGEGSRLTVL.

The chain has TRBV18 and TRBJ1-5, with D possibly matching TRBD1 (5 bases). This CDR3 is built from 17 residues. Trimming cost V 3 bases and J 0 bases, with 15 bases left between them. Per germline, CDR1 KGHSH and CDR2 LQKENI. As DNA, the CDR3 is TGTGCCAGCTCACCGCGGTCAGGGCTTAATAGCAATCAGCCCCAGCATTTT. This encodes CASSPRSGLNSNQPQHF.

The chain has TRBV9 and TRBJ2-3; D gene ambiguous. Germline V gene lookup returns CDR1 SGDLS and CDR2 YYNGEE. This CDR3 spans 16 amino acids. Trimming took 3 bases from V and 0 from J, leaving 14 bases between them. In DNA form, the CDR3 reads TGTGCCAGCAGCGCCCCCTCTCCTCTAAGCACAGATACGCAGTATTTT. This translates into CASSAPSPLSTDTQYF.

In regard to this clone: This same CDR3 is encoded by further DNA sequences in the sample. The J gene is TRBJ1-1, the V gene TRBV19; D is ambiguous. Looked up from germline, CDR1 is LNHDA and CDR2 is SQIVND (reference sequence). V lost 2 bases and J 0 bases, leaving 7 bases between the germline ends. This CDR3 contains 14 residues. The CDR3: CASSIRAVNTEAFF. The DNA of the CDR3 is TGTGCCAGTAGTATACGGGCGGTGAACACTGAAGCTTTCTTT. The variable domain in full, completed from reference TRBV19 and TRBJ1-1, reads DGGITQSPKYLFRKEGQNVTLSCEQNLNHDAMYWYRQDPGQGLRLIYYSQIVNDFQKGDIAEGYSVSREKKESFPLTVTSAQKNPTAFYLCASSIRAVNTEAFFGQGTRLTVV.

This chain connects TRBV19 to TRBJ2-2, with 8 positions matching TRBD2. Germline trimming cut 5 bases from V and 4 bases from J; bases unmatched to any gene: 6. The CDR3 length is 15 residues. The germline V gene encodes CDR1 LNHDA and CDR2 SQIVND (reference sequence). The CDR3 DNA sequence: TGTGCCAGTAGTTCCAGCGGGAGCGGCACCGGGGAGCTGTTTTTT. Protein sequence: CASSSSGSGTGELFF. Full variable domain (rest looked up from reference TRBV19 and TRBJ2-2): DGGITQSPKYLFRKEGQNVTLSCEQNLNHDAMYWYRQDPGQGLRLIYYSQIVNDFQKGDIAEGYSVSREKKESFPLTVTSAQKNPTAFYLCASSSSGSGTGELFFGEGSRLTVL.

The chain employs TRBV27 and TRBJ1-1; no clear D. The CDR3 length is 13 residues. Germline V CDR1 and CDR2: MNHEY, SMNVEV (reference sequence). V dropped 7 bases and J dropped 0 bases, with 9 bases sitting between them. The CDR3 spells CASTSGMNTEAFF. In DNA, the CDR3 is TGTGCCAGCACTTCAGGTATGAACACTGAAGCTTTCTTT.

The chain employs TRBV28 and TRBJ1-5; TRBD1 might be the D (5 bases). CDR1 is MDHEN, CDR2 SYDVKM, per germline. V gave up 3 bases and J gave up 2 bases, with 11 bases separating them. This CDR3 spans 15 amino acids. The CDR3 loop is CASSFIRARNQPQHF. The CDR3 nucleotides are TGTGCCAGCAGTTTCATCAGGGCCCGCAATCAGCCCCAGCATTTT.

The rearrangement links TRBV7-8 to TRBJ2-5; possible D gene TRBD1, 6 bases. CDR3 length equals 14 residues. Trimming pared 4 bases from V and 5 bases from J, leaving 14 bases between. Germline CDR1 is SGHVS and CDR2 is FQNEAQ. CDR3: CASSSTGVLETQYF. The DNA for the CDR3 is TGTGCCAGCAGCTCGACAGGCGTCCTGGAGACCCAGTACTTC.

This sequence joins TRBV12-5 and TRBJ2-5; no reliable D call. Trimming pared 6 bases from V and 5 bases from J, leaving 10 bases between. Germline CDR1 LGHNT, CDR2 FRNRAP. CDR3 size: 12 residues. CDR3 amino acids: CASGMESETQYF. In DNA, the CDR3 is TGTGCTAGTGGGATGGAATCCGAGACCCAGTACTTC.

The chain couples TRBV19 to TRBJ1-1; maybe TRBD1 (6 bases). V lost 5 bases and J 1 base, leaving 17 bases between the germline ends. Germline loops: CDR1 LNHDA, CDR2 SQIVND (reference sequence). This CDR3 is 16 amino acids long. The CDR3 nucleotides read TGTGCCAGTAGTCTCTCGGGGGGGCGCGGGAACACTGAAGCTTTCTTT. Its protein product is CASSLSGGRGNTEAFF.

The CDR3 loop is CAISDSSSGNTIYF. The DNA for the CDR3 is TGTGCCATCAGTGACAGCTCTTCTGGAAACACCATATATTTT. The chain combines TRBV10-3 with TRBJ1-3, with D unclear. The CDR3 is 14 residues long. Germline V gene lookup returns CDR1 ENHRY and CDR2 SYGVKD. V lost 3 bases and J 1 base, leaving 7 bases between the germline ends.

This chain uses TRBV29-1 with TRBJ1-2; D gene ambiguous. Trimming left V 6 bases short and J 2 bases short, with 4 bases between. There are 10 residues in the CDR3. The germline gives CDR1 SQVTM, CDR2 ANQGSEA. DNA for the CDR3: TGCAGCGTCCCGAACTATGGCTACACCTTC. This gives the protein CSVPNYGYTF.

The chain recombines TRBV6-5 with TRBJ2-5; 10 bases are shared with TRBD1. CDR1 is MNHEY, CDR2 SVGAGI, per germline. Unmatched junction bases numbered 3, after V lost 10 bases and J lost 4 bases. This CDR3 region has 12 residues. The CDR3 here is CAIRTGGETQYF. The CDR3 DNA reads as TGTGCCATCAGGACAGGGGGAGAGACCCAGTACTTC.

The genes are TRBV7-9 and TRBJ1-5; TRBD1 agrees at 7 bases. This CDR3 is built from 12 residues. V was clipped by 11 bases and J by 7 bases; unmatched bases: 8. Germline V gene sequence: CDR1 SEHNR, CDR2 FQNEAQ (reference sequence). The CDR3 DNA reads TGTGCCTCCGACAGGGTGGGGCAGCCCCAGCATTTT. This translates into CASDRVGQPQHF.

The chain combines TRBV5-1 with TRBJ2-5; D is undetermined. The V gene lost 0 bases and the J gene lost 2 bases, with 14 bases spanning the gap. This CDR3 comprises 16 residues. In germline, CDR1 is SGHRS, CDR2 YFSETQ. CDR3 amino acids: CASSLDWGLEQETQYF. The DNA for the CDR3 is TGCGCCAGCAGCTTGGATTGGGGTTTGGAGCAAGAGACCCAGTACTTC.

The rearrangement uses TRBV19 and TRBJ1-1, with a possible D match to TRBD1 (5 bases). The CDR3 has 14 amino acids. The ends were cut back, 3 bases at V and 3 bases at J, with 11 bases in the middle. Germline V CDR1 and CDR2: LNHDA, SQIVND (reference sequence). The CDR3 DNA reads as TGTGCCAGTAGTATGGGGGGTTCGGACACTGAAGCTTTCTTT. It is translated as CASSMGGSDTEAFF.

This clone was picked up one time. This sequence joins TRBV27 and TRBJ2-7, with unresolved D. CDR3 length equals 12 residues. Deletions cut 4 bases from V and 0 bases from J, with 4 bases between. Per germline, CDR1 MNHEY and CDR2 SMNVEV (reference sequence). CDR3 sequence: CASSSSSYEQYF. DNA of the CDR3: TGTGCCAGCAGTTCTAGCTCCTACGAGCAGTACTTC.